Detailed here is one T cell receptor (beta chain). This sample is part of a study of blood T cell repertoires in COVID-19. Study background: The United States, Italy and Spain supplied acute and convalescent COVID-19 samples.

CDR3 size: 15 residues. CDR1 GTSNPN and CDR2 SVGIG come from the germline V gene (reference sequence). V lost 0 bases and J lost 7; bases outside the gene matches: 8. TCRdb's table, derived via immunoSEQ multiplex PCR, lists solely in-frame clones and lacks some. Among 350,000 to 500,000 clones listed, about 90% were seen once. This clonotype was obtained from a man between 18 and 29 years old with COVID-19, enrolled during active disease. The gene calls are TRBV30 and TRBJ2-2; 7 bases align to TRBD2. Sequences were obtained from peripheral blood. The DNA of the CDR3 is TGTGCCTGGAGTGTAGGGATAGCGGGCGGCGGGGAGCTGTTTTTT. Amino acids: CAWSVGIAGGGELFF.